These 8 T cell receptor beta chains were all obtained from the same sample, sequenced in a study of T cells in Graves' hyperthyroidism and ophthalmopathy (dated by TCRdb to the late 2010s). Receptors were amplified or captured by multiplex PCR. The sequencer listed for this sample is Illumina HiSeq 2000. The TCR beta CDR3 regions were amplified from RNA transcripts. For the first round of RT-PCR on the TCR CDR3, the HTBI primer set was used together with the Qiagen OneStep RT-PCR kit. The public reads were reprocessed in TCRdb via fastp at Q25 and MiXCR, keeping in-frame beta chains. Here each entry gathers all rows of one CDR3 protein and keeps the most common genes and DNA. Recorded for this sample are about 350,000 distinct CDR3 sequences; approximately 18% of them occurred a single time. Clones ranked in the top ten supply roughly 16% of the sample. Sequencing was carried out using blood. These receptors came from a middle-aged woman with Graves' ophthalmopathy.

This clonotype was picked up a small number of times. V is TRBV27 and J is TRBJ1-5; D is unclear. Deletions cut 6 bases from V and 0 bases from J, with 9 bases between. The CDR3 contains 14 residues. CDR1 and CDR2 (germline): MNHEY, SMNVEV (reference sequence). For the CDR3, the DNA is TGTGCCAGCAGACCGGACCCTAGCAATCAGCCCCAGCATTTT. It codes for CASRPDPSNQPQHF.

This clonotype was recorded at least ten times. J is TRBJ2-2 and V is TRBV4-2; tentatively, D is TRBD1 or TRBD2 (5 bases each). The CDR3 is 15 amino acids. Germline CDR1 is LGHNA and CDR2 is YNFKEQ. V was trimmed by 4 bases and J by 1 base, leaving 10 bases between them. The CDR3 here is CASSRGTENTGELFF. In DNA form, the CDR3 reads TGTGCCAGCAGCCGAGGGACGGAGAACACCGGGGAGCTGTTTTTT.

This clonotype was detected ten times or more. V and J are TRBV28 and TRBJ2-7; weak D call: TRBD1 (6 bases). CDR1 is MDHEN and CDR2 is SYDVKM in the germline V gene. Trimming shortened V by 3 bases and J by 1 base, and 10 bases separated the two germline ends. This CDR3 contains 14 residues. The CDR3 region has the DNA TGTGCCAGCAGTTTCAGGGGACAATCCTACGAGCAGTACTTC. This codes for CASSFRGQSYEQYF.

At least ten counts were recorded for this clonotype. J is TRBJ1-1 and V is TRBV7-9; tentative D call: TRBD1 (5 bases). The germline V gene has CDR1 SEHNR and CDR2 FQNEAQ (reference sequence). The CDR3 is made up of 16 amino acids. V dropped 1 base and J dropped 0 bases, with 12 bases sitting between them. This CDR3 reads CASSLEVGGVNTEAFF. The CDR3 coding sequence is TGTGCCAGCAGCTTAGAAGTCGGGGGGGTGAACACTGAAGCTTTCTTT.

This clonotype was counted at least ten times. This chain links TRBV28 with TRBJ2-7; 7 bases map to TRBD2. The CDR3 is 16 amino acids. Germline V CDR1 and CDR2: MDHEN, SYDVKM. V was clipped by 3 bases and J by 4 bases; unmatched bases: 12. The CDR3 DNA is TGTGCCAGCAGTTTCCTAACTAGCGAGAACCCGTACGAGCAGTACTTC. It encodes CASSFLTSENPYEQYF.

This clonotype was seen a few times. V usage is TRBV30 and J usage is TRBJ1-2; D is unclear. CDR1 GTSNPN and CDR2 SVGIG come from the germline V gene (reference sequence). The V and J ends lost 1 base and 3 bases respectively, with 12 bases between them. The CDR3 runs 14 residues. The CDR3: CAWSAGSEDYGYTF. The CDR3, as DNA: TGTGCCTGGAGTGCCGGGTCGGAGGACTATGGCTACACCTTC.

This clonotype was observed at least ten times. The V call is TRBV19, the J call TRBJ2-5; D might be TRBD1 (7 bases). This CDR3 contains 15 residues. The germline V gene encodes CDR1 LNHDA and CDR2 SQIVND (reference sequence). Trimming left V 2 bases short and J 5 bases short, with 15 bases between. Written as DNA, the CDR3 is TGTGCCAGTAGTATATCAGGGGGGTTAACGGAGACCCAGTACTTC. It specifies CASSISGGLTETQYF. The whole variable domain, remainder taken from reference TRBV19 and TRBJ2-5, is DGGITQSPKYLFRKEGQNVTLSCEQNLNHDAMYWYRQDPGQGLRLIYYSQIVNDFQKGDIAEGYSVSREKKESFPLTVTSAQKNPTAFYLCASSISGGLTETQYFGPGTRLLVL.

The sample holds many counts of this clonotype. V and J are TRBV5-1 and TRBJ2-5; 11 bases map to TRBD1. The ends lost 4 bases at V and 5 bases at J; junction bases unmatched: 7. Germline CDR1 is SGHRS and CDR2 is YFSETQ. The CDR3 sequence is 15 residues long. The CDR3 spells CASSPRTGGGETQYF. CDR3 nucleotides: TGCGCCAGCAGCCCGAGGACAGGGGGCGGGGAGACCCAGTACTTC. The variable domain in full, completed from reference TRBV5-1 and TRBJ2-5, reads KAGVTQTPRYLIKTRGQQVTLSCSPISGHRSVSWYQQTPGQGLQFLFEYFSETQRNKGNFPGRFSGRQFSNSRSEMNVSTLELGDSALYLCASSPRTGGGETQYFGPGTRLLVL.